This T cell receptor (beta chain) was sequenced during a study of shared clonotypes between healthy human individuals. Study details: Per donor, three plates held CD4 naive cells, three held CD4 memory, two held CD8 naive and one held CD8 memory.

Whole-study results and caveats: Rarefaction exposed incomplete sorted-subset sequencing despite large depth. The authors sampled blood alone, and tissue repertoires likely differ.

Deep-level assay runs were performed. Method: immunoSEQ multiplex PCR; TCRdb's copy keeps in-frame clones and lacks some. Of roughly 2.1 million clones listed, about 92% are singletons. Germline trimming cut 5 bases from V and 1 base from J; bases unmatched to any gene: 7. Germline V gene data show CDR1 as MNHEY and CDR2 as SMNVEV (reference sequence). The CDR3 covers 17 residues. A note on this clone: Its specificity is not known.

Naive CD8 cells, CD45RO-negative and positively selected for CCR7, excluded terminally differentiated effector memory CD45RA+ cells. The J gene is TRBJ2-2, the V gene TRBV27; 10 nucleotides match TRBD1. Source material: naive CD8+ T cells from PBMCs. This TCR derives from a man younger than 35 in good health. Some clones in this sample may be carry-over from other donors' samples. This chain's CDR3 is CASSHTRDRGNTGELFF. The CDR3 region has the DNA TGTGCCAGCAGTCACACACGGGACAGGGGGAACACCGGGGAGCTGTTTTTT.